Listed below are T cell receptor beta chains from one sample, sequenced in a study of T cell repertoires in cytomegalovirus infection. These receptors are not linked to any known antigen. TCRdb itself ran the reads through MiXCR, one entry per CDR3 protein. There are approximately 990,000 distinct CDR3 sequences in the sample; around 31% occur only once, and about an eighth lies in the top ten. The sample consisted of cultured CD8+ T cells from PBMCs, taken from culture after CMV antigen stimulation. The receptors here all came from a human donor in good health (CMV status not recorded). Some clones in this sample may be carry-over from other donors' samples. Both conserved end residues are part of each CDR3. A D gene is named only where the DNA matches it firmly. Clone size appears in some rows only: once, few, many, or a class for an expanded clone.

CDR3 DNA,CDR3 protein,J gene,clone size,V gene,D gene
TGTGCCAGCAGCCAAAACGACAGGTGGGGCAATCAGCCCCAGCATTTT,CASSQNDRWGNQPQHF,TRBJ1-5,few,TRBV4-2,NA
TGCAGTGCTCTTCCTCGATACAGTCTTGGTTCGGATTACGAGCAGTACTTC,CSALPRYSLGSDYEQYF,TRBJ2-7,NA,TRBV20-1,NA
TGTGCCAGCAGCGGTAGGTACGTGCAGTTCTTC,CASSGRYVQFF,TRBJ2-1,NA,TRBV3-1,NA
TGTGCCAGCAGTTCAGGGGATGCAACTAATGAAAAACTGTTTTTT,CASSSGDATNEKLFF,TRBJ1-4,NA,TRBV28,NA
TGTGCCAGCAGCCAAGCGATGGGACCGGGGTATGAAAAACTGTTTTTT,CASSQAMGPGYEKLFF,TRBJ1-4,NA,TRBV4-2,NA
TGTGCCAGCAGCCCAGGGGGGGATGAGCAGTTCTTC,CASSPGGDEQFF,TRBJ2-1,many,TRBV7-6,NA
TGTGCCACAATTGGACGGGACGGCAAGACCGGGGAGCTGTTTTTT,CATIGRDGKTGELFF,TRBJ2-2,NA,TRBV19,NA
TGTGCCAGCAGTTTATTTGGCAGGGCTAAAAAACTGTTTTTT,CASSLFGRAKKLFF,TRBJ1-4,few,TRBV27,NA
TGTGCCAGCAGCGTAGGGGACGGAAACTATGGCTACACCTTC,CASSVGDGNYGYTF,TRBJ1-2,once,TRBV9,NA
TGTGCCTCCGGGGACGGGGAGCTGTTTTTT,CASGDGELFF,TRBJ2-2,many,TRBV7-9,NA
TGTGCCAGCAGCGAGACAGGGGTGGGCACTGAAGCTTTCTTT,CASSETGVGTEAFF,TRBJ1-1,NA,TRBV9,TRBD1
TGTGCCAGCATCCCGGGTGCGAATACGCAGTATTTT,CASIPGANTQYF,TRBJ2-3,NA,TRBV2,NA
TGTGCCAGCCTATTGCATACAGGGAAAGATACGCAGTATTTT,CASLLHTGKDTQYF,TRBJ2-3,NA,TRBV12-3/TRBV12-4,NA
TGCAGTGCTAGAGAACCGAGAAGCAGGGACTATGGCTACACCTTC,CSAREPRSRDYGYTF,TRBJ1-2,NA,TRBV20-1,NA